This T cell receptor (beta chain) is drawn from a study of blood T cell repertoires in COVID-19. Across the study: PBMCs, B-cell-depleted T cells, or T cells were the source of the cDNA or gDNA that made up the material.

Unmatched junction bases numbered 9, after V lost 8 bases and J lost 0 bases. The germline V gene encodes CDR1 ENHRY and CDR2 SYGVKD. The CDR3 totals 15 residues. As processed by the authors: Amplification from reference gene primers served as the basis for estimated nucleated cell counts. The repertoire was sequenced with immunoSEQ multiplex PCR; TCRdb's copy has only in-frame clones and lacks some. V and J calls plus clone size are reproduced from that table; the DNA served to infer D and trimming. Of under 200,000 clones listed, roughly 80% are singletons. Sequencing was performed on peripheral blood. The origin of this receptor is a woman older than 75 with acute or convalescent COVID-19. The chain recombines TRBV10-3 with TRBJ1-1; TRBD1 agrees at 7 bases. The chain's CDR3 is CAILRGGTVNTEAFF. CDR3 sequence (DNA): TGTGCCATCCTCCGGGGCGGGACAGTGAACACTGAAGCTTTCTTT.